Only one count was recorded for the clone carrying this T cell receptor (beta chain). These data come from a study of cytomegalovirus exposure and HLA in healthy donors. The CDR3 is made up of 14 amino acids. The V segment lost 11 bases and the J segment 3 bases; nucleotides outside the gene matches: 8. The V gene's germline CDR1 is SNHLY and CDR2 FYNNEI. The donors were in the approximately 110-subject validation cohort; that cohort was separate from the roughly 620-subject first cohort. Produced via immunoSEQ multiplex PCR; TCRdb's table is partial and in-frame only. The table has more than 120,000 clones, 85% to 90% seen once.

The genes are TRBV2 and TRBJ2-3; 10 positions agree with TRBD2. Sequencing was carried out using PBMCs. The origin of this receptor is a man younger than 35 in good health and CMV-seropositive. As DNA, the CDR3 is TGTGCCGACCGAAGCGGGGGGGCGACAGATACGCAGTATTTT. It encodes CADRSGGATDTQYF. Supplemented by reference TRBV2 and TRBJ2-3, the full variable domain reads EPEVTQTPSHQVTQMGQEVILRCVPISNHLYFYWYRQILGQKVEFLVSFYNNEISEKSEIFDDQFSVERPDGSNFTLKIRSTKLEDSAMYFCADRSGGATDTQYFGPGTRLTVL.